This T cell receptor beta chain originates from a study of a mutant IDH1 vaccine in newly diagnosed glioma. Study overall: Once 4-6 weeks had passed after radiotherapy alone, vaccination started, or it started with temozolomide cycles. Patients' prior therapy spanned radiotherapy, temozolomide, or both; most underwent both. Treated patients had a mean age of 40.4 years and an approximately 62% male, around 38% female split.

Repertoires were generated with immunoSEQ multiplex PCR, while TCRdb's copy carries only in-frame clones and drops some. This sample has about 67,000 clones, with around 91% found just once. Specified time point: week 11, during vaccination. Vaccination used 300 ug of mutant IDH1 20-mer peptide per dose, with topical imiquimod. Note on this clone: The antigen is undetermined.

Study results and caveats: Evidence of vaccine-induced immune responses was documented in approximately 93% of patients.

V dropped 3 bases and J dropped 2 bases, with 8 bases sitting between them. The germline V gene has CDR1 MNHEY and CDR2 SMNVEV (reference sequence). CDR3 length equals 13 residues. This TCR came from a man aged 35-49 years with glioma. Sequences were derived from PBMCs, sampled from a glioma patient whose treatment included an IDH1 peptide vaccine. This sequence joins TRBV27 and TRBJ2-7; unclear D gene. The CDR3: CASSLGLTYEQYF. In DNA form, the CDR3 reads TGTGCCAGCAGTTTGGGGTTAACCTACGAGCAGTACTTC.